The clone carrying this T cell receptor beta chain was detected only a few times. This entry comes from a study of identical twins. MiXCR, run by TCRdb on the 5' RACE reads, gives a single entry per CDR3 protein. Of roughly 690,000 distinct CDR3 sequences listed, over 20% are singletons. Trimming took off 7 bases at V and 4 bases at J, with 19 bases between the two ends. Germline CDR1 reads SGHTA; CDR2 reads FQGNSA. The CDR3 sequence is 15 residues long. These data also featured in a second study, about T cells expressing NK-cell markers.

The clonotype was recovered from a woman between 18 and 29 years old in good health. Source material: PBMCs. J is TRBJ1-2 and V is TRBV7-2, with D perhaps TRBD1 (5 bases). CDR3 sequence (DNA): TGTGCCAGCACCGTAAGCCCGGGACGAAGCTATGGCTACACCTTC. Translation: CASTVSPGRSYGYTF.